The present entry profiles one T cell receptor beta chain with its context. Its specificity is unknown. It was with random hexamers that roughly 0.45 to 1 ug RNA was reverse transcribed. immunoSEQ multiplex PCR amplified TCR beta CDR3 across 54 Vbeta, 13 Jbeta. TCRdb re-analysed the immunoSEQ multiplex PCR reads in MiXCR, keeping a single row per CDR3 protein. This repertoire shows approximately 150,000 distinct CDR3 sequences, about 95% found once; its top ten account for approximately 0.11%. This record belongs to a study of CD8 T cells in Susac syndrome. The CDR3 extends over 15 amino acids. Trimming removed 6 bases from V and 6 bases from J; junction bases left unmatched: 9. In the multiple sclerosis control group, patients were treatment-naive and had stable or active relapsing-remitting disease. In contrast to the negatively isolated CD8+ and CD4+ T cells, TEMRA cells were FACS-enriched. Study results and limitations: That the number of individuals in its TCR sequencing and HLA analysis was relatively small was acknowledged by the study.

V usage is TRBV12-3 or TRBV12-4 and J usage is TRBJ2-1, with 9 bases fitting TRBD1. The TCR sequence derives from a human donor with multiple sclerosis. Sequenced material: CD4+ T cells from PBMCs. CDR3: CASSLGGTGRNEQFF. In DNA form, the CDR3 reads TGTGCCAGCAGCCTAGGAGGGACAGGGCGCAATGAGCAGTTCTTC.